A single sample gave rise to the 27 T cell receptor beta chains below, sequenced in a study of T-cell memory formation after mild COVID-19. MiXCR, applied by TCRdb to the 5' RACE reads, yields one record per CDR3 protein. This table has over 500,000 distinct CDR3 sequences, around a sixth appearing once. The sequenced sample consisted of PBMCs or a T cell subset sorted from them (not recorded which). The source is an adult woman who had mild COVID-19 (a few samples of this study predate the infection). Cell type and time point are not known.

The sample holds a few counts of this clonotype. The chain joins TRBV6-5 to TRBJ1-4, with TRBD1 identical over 7 bases. CDR1 MNHEY and CDR2 SVGAGI come from the germline V gene. This CDR3 region has 14 residues. V lost 5 bases, J lost 6 bases, and 6 bases stayed unmatched. The DNA for the CDR3 is TGTGCCAGCAGTCTAGACAGGGTCTATGAAAAACTGTTTTTT. Protein: CASSLDRVYEKLFF.

The genes are TRBV12-5 and TRBJ1-1; 7 bases map to TRBD1. V lost 3 bases, J lost 2 bases, and 9 bases stayed unmatched. The length of the CDR3 is 16 residues. In germline, CDR1 is LGHNT, CDR2 FRNRAP. The DNA of the CDR3 is TGTGCTAGTGGTTTTTTCACAGGGGCCTCTAACACTGAAGCTTTCTTT. It encodes CASGFFTGASNTEAFF.

This clonotype was seen a handful of times. The J gene is TRBJ1-1, the V gene TRBV6-6; 7 bases line up with TRBD1. Looked up from germline, CDR1 is MNHNY and CDR2 is SVGAGI (reference sequence). The CDR3 runs to 14 residues. Losses at the gene ends were 2 bases for V and 4 bases for J; bases not matched to a gene: 4. The CDR3 protein is CASSYGTALTEAFF. CDR3 in DNA: TGTGCCAGCAGTTACGGGACAGCTCTCACTGAAGCTTTCTTT.

J is TRBJ2-1 and V is TRBV12-3 or TRBV12-4; either TRBD1 or TRBD2 may fit D (6 bases each). The V and J ends lost 5 bases and 4 bases respectively, with 18 bases between them. The CDR3 totals 16 residues. The CDR3 DNA sequence: TGTGCCAGCAGTCTTGGTACGAGGGGGGTGTACAATGAGCAGTTCTTC. Amino acid sequence: CASSLGTRGVYNEQFF.

This clonotype was detected many times. V and J are TRBV9 and TRBJ1-1, with 7 bases that match TRBD1. CDR3 size: 17 residues. The V gene's germline CDR1 is SGDLS and CDR2 YYNGEE. V gave up 2 bases and J gave up 1 base; unmatched junction bases: 11. DNA for the CDR3: TGTGCCAGCAGCGTCGTCCAGGGGGGGTCCAGGAACACTGAAGCTTTCTTT. This translates into CASSVVQGGSRNTEAFF.

Only a few counts were recorded for this clonotype. The V gene is TRBV5-1, the J gene TRBJ2-3; D is uncertain. Trimming removed 0 bases from V and 2 bases from J, with 10 bases in between. From germline, CDR1 is SGHRS and CDR2 YFSETQ. The length of the CDR3 is 15 residues. The CDR3 loop is CASSLGPGPTDTQYF. The CDR3, as DNA: TGCGCCAGCAGCTTGGGTCCGGGCCCCACAGATACGCAGTATTTT.

The rearrangement uses TRBV4-2 and TRBJ2-3; D gene unclear. Per germline, CDR1 LGHNA and CDR2 YNFKEQ. Trimming stripped 0 bases from V and 2 bases from J, with 12 bases between. The CDR3 spans 16 residues. The CDR3: CASSQEEGLSTDTQYF. CDR3 DNA: TGTGCCAGCAGCCAAGAAGAAGGGCTTTCCACAGATACGCAGTATTTT.

This clonotype came up a few times. The chain couples TRBV6-5 to TRBJ2-3, with 11 positions matching TRBD2. CDR1 MNHEY and CDR2 SVGAGI come from the germline V gene. V lost 6 bases to trimming and J lost 5 bases; unmatched junction nucleotides: 7. This CDR3 is built from 15 residues. The CDR3 DNA reads as TGTGCCAGCAGACCTCTAGCGGGAGGTCTAGATACGCAGTATTTT. Its translation: CASRPLAGGLDTQYF.

This chain connects TRBV7-8 to TRBJ1-2; D may be TRBD1 (6 bases). V was trimmed by 5 bases and J by 8 bases, leaving 21 bases between them. Germline V gene lookup returns CDR1 SGHVS and CDR2 FQNEAQ. The CDR3 has 15 amino acids. CDR3 amino acids: CASSHIIWGPHGYTF. The CDR3 DNA follows: TGTGCCAGCAGCCATATAATATGGGGGCCGCACGGCTACACCTTC.

This chain connects TRBV5-5 to TRBJ2-2; a possible D gene is TRBD1 (5 bases). Germline V lookup: CDR1 SGHKS, CDR2 YYEKEE (reference sequence). The germline V and J ends were trimmed by 0 bases and 3 bases, with 9 bases remaining between them. The CDR3 has 15 amino acids. CDR3 sequence reads: CASSLGQSYTGELFF. In DNA form, the CDR3 reads TGTGCCAGCAGCTTGGGACAGAGCTACACCGGGGAGCTGTTTTTT.

This clonotype was counted only a few times. J is TRBJ2-5 and V is TRBV5-6, with unresolved D. V was pared by 1 base and J by 2 bases, with 6 bases between. CDR1 SGHDT and CDR2 YYEEEE come from the germline V gene. The CDR3 has 13 residues. CDR3 DNA: TGTGCCAGCAGCTTGCTACTTCAAGAGACCCAGTACTTC. Translating it yields CASSLLLQETQYF.

This clonotype was counted between two and nine times. This chain connects TRBV5-1 to TRBJ2-6; TRBD1 matches 10 bases. Germline V gives CDR1 SGHRS, CDR2 YFSETQ. The CDR3 runs 16 residues. J was trimmed by 6 bases and V by 4 bases; bases with no gene match: 7. CDR3 sequence reads: CASSPGTGALANVLTF. The CDR3 region has the DNA TGCGCCAGCAGCCCCGGGACAGGGGCCCTGGCCAACGTCCTGACTTTC.

The V call is TRBV20-1, the J call TRBJ1-5, with D unresolved. Germline V gene sequence: CDR1 DFQATT, CDR2 SNEGSKA (reference sequence). The length of the CDR3 is 13 residues. Trimming removed 1 base at V and 5 bases at J, with 9 bases between. CDR3 DNA sequence: TGCAGTGCTAGAGTTTCGTCGGATCAGCCCCAGCATTTT. Translating gives CSARVSSDQPQHF.

V usage is TRBV5-1 and J usage is TRBJ1-5; D is unresolved. Germline CDR1 is SGHRS and CDR2 is YFSETQ. The CDR3 spans 14 residues. Trimming removed 0 bases at V and 7 bases at J, with 11 bases between. The CDR3 loop reads CASSLDAGSQPQHF. The CDR3 region has the DNA TGCGCCAGCAGCTTGGACGCGGGTTCACAGCCCCAGCATTTT.

V is TRBV5-1 and J is TRBJ1-4, with D uncertain. Germline CDR1 SGHRS, CDR2 YFSETQ. The CDR3 totals 16 residues. V lost 2 bases and J lost 7, with 18 bases in between. As DNA, the CDR3 is TGCGCCAGCAGCTTATTTGAGGGAAACTCGGCTGAAAAACTGTTTTTT. Protein: CASSLFEGNSAEKLFF. Filled out from reference TRBV5-1 and TRBJ1-4, the complete variable domain reads KAGVTQTPRYLIKTRGQQVTLSCSPISGHRSVSWYQQTPGQGLQFLFEYFSETQRNKGNFPGRFSGRQFSNSRSEMNVSTLELGDSALYLCASSLFEGNSAEKLFFGSGTQLSVL.

This clonotype was seen only a few times. V is TRBV5-1 and J is TRBJ2-7; 7 nucleotides agree with TRBD2. Looked up from germline, CDR1 is SGHRS and CDR2 is YFSETQ. The V gene end was trimmed by 4 bases and the J gene end by 3 bases; junction bases not matched to a gene: 10. The CDR3 length is 15 residues. The CDR3 spells CASSPDGGFLYEQYF. CDR3 coding DNA: TGCGCCAGCAGCCCGGACGGGGGGTTCCTCTACGAGCAGTACTTC.

The chain joins TRBV7-9 to TRBJ1-1; D not resolved. Deletions cut 0 bases from V and 9 bases from J, with 8 bases between. The CDR3 runs to 12 residues. Germline CDR1 SEHNR, CDR2 FQNEAQ (reference sequence). The chain's CDR3 is CASSLASTKAFF. CDR3 bases: TGTGCCAGCAGCTTAGCGTCCACGAAAGCTTTCTTT. The complete variable domain, with remaining parts taken from reference TRBV7-9 and TRBJ1-1, reads DTGVSQNPRHKITKRGQNVTFRCDPISEHNRLYWYRQTLGQGPEFLTYFQNEAQLEKSRLLSDRFSAERPKGSFSTLEIQRTEQGDSAMYLCASSLASTKAFFGQGTRLTVV.

CDR3 residues: CASSQQVEPNYGYTF. CDR3 nucleotides: TGCGCCAGCAGCCAGCAGGTGGAGCCTAACTATGGCTACACCTTC. The gene calls are TRBV4-1 and TRBJ1-2; D ambiguous. Trimming stripped 3 bases from V and 0 bases from J, with 11 bases between. This CDR3 region has 15 residues. Germline V gene data show CDR1 as MGHRA and CDR2 as YSYEKL.

This sequence joins TRBV12-5 and TRBJ2-3; D may be TRBD1 (5 bases). The germline V gene has CDR1 LGHNT and CDR2 FRNRAP. The ends were cut back, 1 base at V and 6 bases at J, with 20 bases in the middle. The CDR3 is 17 amino acids. The CDR3: CASGLALGQGPRDTQYF. The CDR3 nucleotides are TGTGCTAGTGGTTTGGCGCTGGGTCAGGGCCCGAGGGATACGCAGTATTTT.

This clonotype has only a few counts. The chain links TRBV2 to TRBJ1-2, with 8 positions matching TRBD1. CDR1 SNHLY and CDR2 FYNNEI come from the germline V gene. The junction had 10 bases not matched to a gene; V was cut back by 8 bases and J by 8 bases. The CDR3 sequence is 13 residues long. The CDR3: CASLLGQGGGYTF. The CDR3 bases are TGTGCCAGCCTCCTCGGACAGGGCGGCGGCTACACCTTC.

The J gene is TRBJ1-1, the V gene TRBV18; TRBD1 might be the D (6 bases). The CDR3 spans 14 residues. Germline assignment: CDR1 KGHSH and CDR2 LQKENI. Trimming left V 5 bases short and J 8 bases short, with 18 bases between. CDR3 nucleotides: TGTGCCAGCTCAATACGACAGGACCCGCCCGAAGCTTTCTTT. Its translation: CASSIRQDPPEAFF.

The chain employs TRBV20-1 and TRBJ2-7; 15 bases agree with TRBD2. V shed 0 bases, J shed 6 bases, and the junction held 6 bases outside the gene matches. CDR3 length: 16 residues. Germline V gene sequence: CDR1 DFQATT, CDR2 SNEGSKA (reference sequence). The DNA for the CDR3 is TGCAGTGCTAGAGAATCTGCGGGACTAGCGGGGGGCGAGCAGTACTTC. This sequence encodes CSARESAGLAGGEQYF.

For the CDR3, the DNA is TGTGCCAGCAGCGTTCCCGACGTGGAGGAGGGTCACGGGGCCAACGTCCTGACTTTC. It yields the protein CASSVPDVEEGHGANVLTF. The V gene is TRBV9, the J gene TRBJ2-6, with D perhaps TRBD2 (6 bases). CDR3 length: 19 residues. Between the trimmed V and J ends, which lost 2 bases and 4 bases, there was a span of 22 bases. Germline lookup yields CDR1 SGDLS and CDR2 YYNGEE.

This clonotype was seen a few times. The rearrangement links TRBV20-1 to TRBJ1-4; possibly TRBD1 for D (5 bases). The germline V gene encodes CDR1 DFQATT and CDR2 SNEGSKA (reference sequence). The ends were cut back, 5 bases at V and 5 bases at J, with 18 bases in the middle. The CDR3 is 15 amino acids. CDR3 in DNA: TGCAGTGCTCCAAGCCGCGGACGGGACAATGAAAAACTGTTTTTT. Encoded protein: CSAPSRGRDNEKLFF.

This clonotype was counted only a few times. This chain uses TRBV27 with TRBJ2-1; TRBD2 agrees at 8 bases. Germline assignment: CDR1 MNHEY and CDR2 SMNVEV (reference sequence). V was clipped by 5 bases and J by 7 bases; unmatched bases: 10. The CDR3 is 15 residues long. CDR3 DNA sequence: TGTGCCAGCAGTCCCAGCGGGGGACGTGGGAATGAGCAGTTCTTC. This codes for CASSPSGGRGNEQFF.

This clonotype was counted a few times. V is TRBV9 and J is TRBJ2-7; D is uncertain. Trimming took 4 bases from V and 6 from J, leaving 8 bases between them. Germline loops: CDR1 SGDLS, CDR2 YYNGEE. This CDR3 is 11 amino acids long. The CDR3 spells CASSSGSEQYF. The CDR3 bases are TGTGCCAGCAGCTCCGGGTCCGAGCAGTACTTC.

The CDR3 protein is CASSLGGFNFNTEAFF. DNA for the CDR3: TGTGCCAGCAGTTTAGGTGGTTTTAACTTCAACACTGAAGCTTTCTTT. V usage is TRBV12-3 or TRBV12-4 and J usage is TRBJ1-1; D call uncertain. The CDR3 loop spans 16 amino acids. V lost 1 base and J lost 2, with 14 bases in between.